The rows below give T cell receptor beta chains drawn from one sample of a study of patients and donors after allogeneic stem cell transplantation. TCRdb recomputed calls from the RT-PCR reads with MiXCR, one row per CDR3 protein. The sample has about a million distinct CDR3 sequences, around 17% seen once; the top ten hold 5% to 7.5%. Sequenced material: blood, either unsorted or a sorted T cell fraction (not recorded which). The receptor source for this set is a human donor who was either an allogeneic HSCT recipient or a stem cell or donor lymphocyte infusion donor (not recorded which). It is not recorded whose cells these are; they may come from a transplant donor. The CDR3 runs from the conserved cysteine through the conserved F or W. Each record gives: V gene, D gene, J gene, clone size, CDR3 protein, CDR3 DNA. D genes are given only for firm matches. The size field is filled for only some rows; it gives once, few, many or a size class.

V gene: TRBV5-4
D gene: NA
J gene: TRBJ1-2
clone size: NA
CDR3 protein: CASSDYGLLGYTF
CDR3 DNA: TGTGCCAGCAGTGATTATGGCCTCTTGGGCTACACCTTC

V gene: TRBV12-3/TRBV12-4
D gene: TRBD2
J gene: TRBJ2-1
clone size: NA
CDR3 protein: CASSFSGLVNEQFF
CDR3 DNA: TGTGCCAGCAGTTTTTCCGGACTAGTCAATGAGCAGTTCTTC

V gene: TRBV19
D gene: TRBD1
J gene: TRBJ2-7
clone size: NA
CDR3 protein: CASGGQINSYEQYF
CDR3 DNA: TGTGCCAGTGGGGGACAGATTAACTCCTACGAGCAGTACTTC

V gene: TRBV5-1
D gene: NA
J gene: TRBJ2-7
clone size: NA
CDR3 protein: CASSLQVPTPGGFYEQYF
CDR3 DNA: TGCGCCAGCAGCTTGCAGGTACCCACACCGGGCGGCTTCTACGAGCAGTACTTC

V gene: TRBV24-1
D gene: TRBD2
J gene: TRBJ2-1
clone size: NA
CDR3 protein: CATSDLVAGPDSSYNEQFF
CDR3 DNA: TGTGCCACCAGTGATTTAGTAGCGGGGCCGGACAGCTCCTACAATGAGCAGTTCTTC

V gene: TRBV12-3/TRBV12-4
D gene: NA
J gene: TRBJ1-1
clone size: many
CDR3 protein: CASNYGPNTEAFF
CDR3 DNA: TGTGCCAGCAACTACGGACCGAACACTGAAGCTTTCTTT

V gene: TRBV28
D gene: NA
J gene: TRBJ2-6
clone size: NA
CDR3 protein: CASRDPGPHLSGANVLTF
CDR3 DNA: TGTGCCAGCAGGGATCCGGGACCGCACCTTTCTGGGGCCAACGTCCTGACTTTC

V gene: TRBV21-1
D gene: NA
J gene: TRBJ1-1
clone size: few
CDR3 protein: CASSKFTGHPSNTEAFF
CDR3 DNA: TGTGCCAGCAGCAAATTCACGGGACACCCCTCGAACACTGAAGCTTTCTTT

V gene: TRBV6-5
D gene: NA
J gene: TRBJ1-2
clone size: NA
CDR3 protein: CASSYSRVGAYGYTF
CDR3 DNA: TGTGCCAGCAGTTACTCCCGGGTCGGAGCCTATGGCTACACCTTC

V gene: TRBV24-1
D gene: TRBD2
J gene: TRBJ2-3
clone size: many
CDR3 protein: CATSVGGDYYTDTQYF
CDR3 DNA: TGTGCCACCAGTGTAGGAGGGGACTACTACACAGATACGCAGTATTTT

V gene: TRBV7-6
D gene: NA
J gene: TRBJ2-1
clone size: few
CDR3 protein: CASSRTDSRAYNEQFF
CDR3 DNA: TGTGCCAGCAGCCGTACGGACAGCCGGGCCTACAATGAGCAGTTCTTC

V gene: TRBV7-9
D gene: NA
J gene: TRBJ1-1
clone size: NA
CDR3 protein: CASSLAGGSNTEAVF
CDR3 DNA: TGTGCCAGCAGCTTAGCCGGGGGTTCGAACACTGAAGCGGTCTTT

V gene: TRBV12-3/TRBV12-4
D gene: TRBD2
J gene: TRBJ2-1
clone size: NA
CDR3 protein: CASSFGASGGAYNEQFF
CDR3 DNA: TGTGCCAGCAGTTTCGGGGCTAGCGGGGGGGCATACAATGAGCAGTTCTTC

V gene: TRBV12-3/TRBV12-4
D gene: TRBD1
J gene: TRBJ1-5
clone size: NA
CDR3 protein: CASSAGGQGQPQHF
CDR3 DNA: TGTGCCAGCAGCGCAGGGGGGCAGGGACAGCCCCAGCATTTT

V gene: TRBV6-1
D gene: TRBD1
J gene: TRBJ1-2
clone size: NA
CDR3 protein: CASSEIRGPFYGYTF
CDR3 DNA: TGTGCCAGCAGTGAAATCAGGGGGCCCTTCTATGGCTACACCTTC

V gene: TRBV5-1
D gene: NA
J gene: TRBJ1-1
clone size: few
CDR3 protein: CASSFRNLNTEAFF
CDR3 DNA: TGCGCCAGCAGCTTCAGGAACCTGAACACTGAAGCTTTCTTT

V gene: TRBV7-6
D gene: TRBD2
J gene: TRBJ2-2
clone size: NA
CDR3 protein: CASSLRLAGRAGELFF
CDR3 DNA: TGTGCCAGCAGCTTACGACTAGCGGGGAGGGCCGGGGAGCTGTTTTTT

V gene: TRBV4-2
D gene: NA
J gene: TRBJ2-7
clone size: many
CDR3 protein: CASSQDQGTDPFSYEQYF
CDR3 DNA: TGTGCCAGCAGCCAAGATCAGGGAACCGACCCTTTTTCCTACGAGCAGTACTTC

V gene: TRBV24-1
D gene: TRBD1
J gene: TRBJ2-3
clone size: few
CDR3 protein: CATSEARGPGTDTQYF
CDR3 DNA: TGTGCCACCAGTGAGGCGAGGGGGCCCGGCACAGATACGCAGTATTTT

V gene: TRBV9
D gene: NA
J gene: TRBJ1-2
clone size: few
CDR3 protein: CASSVGTHYGYTF
CDR3 DNA: TGTGCCAGCAGCGTCGGCACCCACTATGGCTACACCTTC

V gene: TRBV12-5
D gene: NA
J gene: TRBJ1-2
clone size: NA
CDR3 protein: CASGSRVSGYTF
CDR3 DNA: TGTGCTAGTGGTTCCAGGGTGTCCGGCTACACCTTC

V gene: TRBV5-1
D gene: NA
J gene: TRBJ2-1
clone size: NA
CDR3 protein: CATRPGVDNEQFF
CDR3 DNA: TGCGCCACCCGTCCGGGAGTTGATAATGAGCAGTTCTTC

V gene: TRBV20-1
D gene: NA
J gene: TRBJ2-3
clone size: few
CDR3 protein: CSARDFKSGDTQYF
CDR3 DNA: TGCAGTGCTAGAGATTTCAAGTCGGGAGATACGCAGTATTTT

V gene: TRBV29-1
D gene: TRBD2
J gene: TRBJ2-3
clone size: NA
CDR3 protein: CSVGLATDTQYF
CDR3 DNA: TGCAGCGTTGGACTAGCGACCGATACGCAGTATTTT

V gene: TRBV6-5
D gene: NA
J gene: TRBJ1-1
clone size: NA
CDR3 protein: CASSYSEGTEAFF
CDR3 DNA: TGTGCCAGCAGTTACTCAGAGGGCACTGAAGCTTTCTTT

V gene: TRBV6-5
D gene: TRBD1
J gene: TRBJ1-6
clone size: few
CDR3 protein: CASSYRRTGERYSPLHF
CDR3 DNA: TGTGCCAGCAGTTACAGGCGGACAGGGGAGAGATATTCACCCCTCCACTTT

V gene: TRBV2
D gene: TRBD2
J gene: TRBJ2-1
clone size: few
CDR3 protein: CASSRRRGDNEQFF
CDR3 DNA: TGTGCCAGCAGCCGAAGGCGGGGGGACAATGAGCAGTTCTTC

V gene: TRBV3-1
D gene: TRBD1
J gene: TRBJ1-2
clone size: few
CDR3 protein: CASSRGTGKYYGYTF
CDR3 DNA: TGTGCCAGCAGCCGCGGGACAGGGAAGTACTATGGCTACACCTTC

V gene: TRBV7-9
D gene: NA
J gene: TRBJ1-4
clone size: NA
CDR3 protein: CASSLAGGPGKLFF
CDR3 DNA: TGTGCCAGCAGCTTAGCCGGGGGCCCGGGGAAACTGTTTTTT

V gene: TRBV9
D gene: NA
J gene: TRBJ1-1
clone size: NA
CDR3 protein: CASSVEGAGATEAFF
CDR3 DNA: TGTGCCAGCAGCGTAGAGGGAGCTGGGGCCACTGAAGCTTTCTTT

V gene: TRBV20-1
D gene: TRBD2
J gene: TRBJ2-1
clone size: few
CDR3 protein: CSASGLAGVGNEQFF
CDR3 DNA: TGCAGTGCTAGTGGGCTAGCGGGAGTGGGCAATGAGCAGTTCTTC

V gene: TRBV12-3/TRBV12-4
D gene: NA
J gene: TRBJ1-1
clone size: NA
CDR3 protein: CASSFSGPREAFF
CDR3 DNA: TGTGCCAGCAGTTTCTCCGGGCCACGTGAAGCTTTCTTT

V gene: TRBV12-3/TRBV12-4
D gene: NA
J gene: TRBJ2-7
clone size: NA
CDR3 protein: CASSNRDGKADEQYF
CDR3 DNA: TGTGCCAGCAGTAACCGGGACGGGAAGGCCGACGAGCAGTACTTC

V gene: TRBV9
D gene: NA
J gene: TRBJ1-3
clone size: few
CDR3 protein: CASSVGGAGQQGNTIYF
CDR3 DNA: TGTGCCAGCAGCGTAGGCGGTGCGGGACAACAGGGAAACACCATATATTTT

V gene: TRBV5-6
D gene: NA
J gene: TRBJ1-5
clone size: NA
CDR3 protein: CASSLQYQGNQPQHF
CDR3 DNA: TGTGCCAGCAGCCTCCAATACCAGGGGAATCAGCCCCAGCATTTT

V gene: TRBV4-3
D gene: NA
J gene: TRBJ2-3
clone size: NA
CDR3 protein: CASSRGGGTPDTQYF
CDR3 DNA: TGCGCCAGCAGCCGTGGCGGAGGCACGCCAGATACGCAGTATTTT

V gene: TRBV7-9
D gene: NA
J gene: TRBJ1-5
clone size: many
CDR3 protein: CASSLAGRLNQPQHF
CDR3 DNA: TGTGCCAGCAGCTTAGCAGGGAGGCTGAATCAGCCCCAGCATTTT

V gene: TRBV4-1
D gene: NA
J gene: TRBJ1-4
clone size: NA
CDR3 protein: CASSQLGVGEKLFF
CDR3 DNA: TGCGCCAGCAGCCAGTTGGGGGTAGGCGAAAAACTGTTTTTT

V gene: TRBV10-3
D gene: NA
J gene: TRBJ2-3
clone size: NA
CDR3 protein: CAISGADSTDTQYF
CDR3 DNA: TGTGCCATCAGTGGGGCAGACTCCACAGATACGCAGTATTTT

V gene: TRBV20-1
D gene: TRBD1
J gene: TRBJ2-1
clone size: few
CDR3 protein: CSASGTGPYNEQFF
CDR3 DNA: TGCAGTGCTTCCGGGACAGGGCCCTACAATGAGCAGTTCTTC

V gene: TRBV12-3/TRBV12-4
D gene: NA
J gene: TRBJ1-1
clone size: many
CDR3 protein: CASSQGMNTEAFF
CDR3 DNA: TGTGCCAGCAGCCAAGGGATGAACACTGAAGCTTTCTTT

V gene: TRBV12-3/TRBV12-4
D gene: NA
J gene: TRBJ2-5
clone size: many
CDR3 protein: CASSFLAGKETQYF
CDR3 DNA: TGTGCCAGCAGTTTTCTGGCGGGGAAAGAGACCCAGTACTTC

V gene: TRBV9
D gene: TRBD1
J gene: TRBJ1-1
clone size: few
CDR3 protein: CASSPRDRGLTEAFF
CDR3 DNA: TGTGCCAGCAGCCCCCGGGACAGGGGATTGACTGAAGCTTTCTTT

V gene: TRBV10-2
D gene: TRBD1
J gene: TRBJ1-6
clone size: NA
CDR3 protein: CASRTGQGAGSPLHF
CDR3 DNA: TGCGCCAGCAGGACTGGACAGGGGGCGGGTTCACCCCTCCACTTT

V gene: TRBV6-1
D gene: TRBD2
J gene: TRBJ2-3
clone size: many
CDR3 protein: CASSRLAGGTDTQYF
CDR3 DNA: TGTGCCAGCAGCCGACTAGCGGGAGGCACAGATACGCAGTATTTT

V gene: TRBV29-1
D gene: TRBD1
J gene: TRBJ2-2
clone size: NA
CDR3 protein: CSVESQGAAETGELFF
CDR3 DNA: TGCAGCGTTGAGTCCCAGGGGGCAGCGGAAACCGGGGAGCTGTTTTTT

V gene: TRBV7-3
D gene: TRBD2
J gene: TRBJ2-1
clone size: NA
CDR3 protein: CASSLKRTSGYNEQFF
CDR3 DNA: TGTGCCAGCAGCCTTAAACGGACTAGCGGATACAATGAGCAGTTCTTC

V gene: TRBV5-1
D gene: NA
J gene: TRBJ2-7
clone size: few
CDR3 protein: CASRIGSYEQYF
CDR3 DNA: TGCGCCAGCAGGATAGGTAGCTACGAGCAGTACTTC

V gene: TRBV3-1
D gene: NA
J gene: TRBJ2-1
clone size: few
CDR3 protein: CASSGGARDEQFF
CDR3 DNA: TGTGCCAGCAGCGGGGGGGCCAGAGATGAGCAGTTCTTC

V gene: TRBV11-3
D gene: NA
J gene: TRBJ2-1
clone size: NA
CDR3 protein: CASSSTGDQQFF
CDR3 DNA: TGTGCCAGCAGCTCCACGGGGGACCAGCAGTTCTTC